Below, 28 T cell receptor beta chains from the same sample are listed, as sequenced in a study of tumor-infiltrating lymphocytes in primary liver carcinoma. A constant-region primer served to make TCR beta cDNA from roughly 540 ng total RNA. Each TCR beta library was derived from three nested multiplex PCR rounds that employed slightly modified ARM-PCR. PCR rounds one and two used TRBV1-TRBV30 forward primers with a C-beta reverse primer for roughly 10 cycles each. TCRdb called the multiplex PCR reads again in MiXCR, with one record for every CDR3 protein. The table has roughly 100,000 distinct CDR3 sequences, over 55% seen once. The tissue used was unsorted bulk material of about 19-31 mg. RNA and DNA were co-extracted from it with the AllPrep DNA/RNA mini kit. Sequencing was performed on liver tumor tissue from sampling region 5. Sample subset: tumor region T5, tumor centre. The source of these receptors is a woman aged 60 to 75 with primary liver carcinoma and hepatitis B virus infection.

V gene TRBV11-3 combines with J gene TRBJ2-1; 9 bases match TRBD1. CDR3 length: 12 residues. CDR1 is SGHNT, CDR2 YENEEA, per germline. Trimming cost V 5 bases and J 14 bases; bases outside gene matches: 7. The CDR3 loop is CASSPNRTGEFF. In DNA form, the CDR3 reads TGTGCCAGCAGCCCCAACCGGACAGGGGAGTTCTTC.

This clonotype was observed a few times. This sequence joins TRBV28 and TRBJ1-6, with 7 bases identical to TRBD1. Germline loops: CDR1 MDHEN, CDR2 SYDVKM. V lost 2 bases to trimming and J lost 8 bases; unmatched junction nucleotides: 3. The CDR3 length is 14 residues. CDR3 DNA sequence: TGTGCCAGCAGTTTAGGGACAGATTATTCACCCCTCCACTTT. Translation gives CASSLGTDYSPLHF.

The chain employs TRBV20-1 and TRBJ2-1; 14 bases are shared with TRBD2. V gave up 4 bases and J gave up 1 base; unmatched junction bases: 9. There are 18 residues in the CDR3. The germline V gene encodes CDR1 DFQATT and CDR2 SNEGSKA (reference sequence). CDR3 protein: CSAKGTSGRISSYNEQFF. The CDR3 DNA reads as TGCAGTGCTAAGGGGACTAGCGGGAGAATATCTTCCTACAATGAGCAGTTCTTC.

With regard to this clonotype: The germline gene is not matched at one end of the junction; a read error may be the cause. This chain links TRBV10-3 with TRBJ2-7; D is ambiguous. The CDR3 length is 14 residues. CDR1 ENHRY and CDR2 SYGVKD come from the germline V gene. CDR3 sequence: CTISGFTTSYEQYF. In DNA form, the CDR3 reads TGTACCATCAGTGGTTTTACTACGTCCTACGAGCAGTACTTC.

As for this clonotype: Germline and junction disagree at one end, which may indicate a read error. The chain employs TRBV11-3 and TRBJ2-7; 12 positions match TRBD1. This CDR3 comprises 15 residues. The V gene's germline CDR1 is SGHNT and CDR2 YENEEA. The CDR3 DNA is TGTGCCAACAGCCCTGGGACAGGGGGCAACTACGAGCAGTGCTTC. Its translation is CANSPGTGGNYEQCF.

Turning to this clonotype: Since no conserved phenylalanine or tryptophan closes the CDR3, a read error is the likely cause. The chain joins TRBV28 to TRBJ1-5, with D unclear. Trimming pared 8 bases from V and 7 bases from J, leaving 21 bases between. The germline V gene encodes CDR1 MDHEN and CDR2 SYDVKM. The CDR3 covers 15 residues. The CDR3 sequence is CASASGTCGCQPQHL. Written as DNA, the CDR3 is TGTGCCAGCGCATCCGGAACGTGCGGATGCCAGCCCCAGCATTTA.

This clonotype was seen at least ten times. The chain employs TRBV28 and TRBJ1-5; maybe TRBD1 (5 bases). The CDR3 sequence is 12 residues long. Between the trimmed V and J ends, which lost 11 bases and 9 bases, there was a span of 17 bases. Per the germline V gene, CDR1 is MDHEN and CDR2 is SYDVKM. Here the CDR3 DNA reads TGTGCCGCCGGGAGAGGGGAGCTGCCCCAGCATTTT. It codes for CAAGRGELPQHF.

This clonotype has at least ten counts. The chain's CDR3 is CASSLVSGTIDNEQFF. The CDR3 nucleotides are TGCGCCAGCAGCTTGGTCAGCGGGACAATTGACAATGAGCAGTTCTTC. The chain uses TRBV5-1 and TRBJ2-1, with D maybe TRBD2 (7 bases). Deletions cut 0 bases from V and 5 bases from J, with 15 bases between. Germline V gives CDR1 SGHRS, CDR2 YFSETQ. The CDR3 extends over 16 amino acids. The full variable domain, its missing parts supplied by reference TRBV5-1 and TRBJ2-1, is KAGVTQTPRYLIKTRGQQVTLSCSPISGHRSVSWYQQTPGQGLQFLFEYFSETQRNKGNFPGRFSGRQFSNSRSEMNVSTLELGDSALYLCASSLVSGTIDNEQFFGPGTRLTVL.

As concerns this clonotype: An end of the junction does not agree with germline; a read error may underlie this. The chain recombines TRBV11-2 with TRBJ1-2, with D uncertain. There are 17 residues in the CDR3. Germline V gene data show CDR1 as SGHAT and CDR2 as FQNNGV. The CDR3 spells CASNLDPGIGKIYGYSF. The CDR3, as DNA: TGTGCCAGCAACTTAGACCCCGGGATAGGGAAAATCTATGGCTACAGCTTC.

Regarding this clonotype: An end of the junction does not agree with germline; a read error may underlie this. The V call is TRBV4-2, the J call TRBJ2-7, with a weak D call TRBD2 (5 bases). This CDR3 is 17 amino acids long. CDR1 LGHNA and CDR2 YNFKEQ come from the germline V gene. As DNA, the CDR3 is TGTGTCAGCAGCCAAGATCGAGGAGGTATAGGGACCTACGAGCAGTACTTC. It is translated as CVSSQDRGGIGTYEQYF.

Comment on this clonotype: This may be a read error: a much more frequent sequence differs by one nucleotide. The J gene is TRBJ2-1, the V gene TRBV5-1; 8 positions match TRBD2. This CDR3 contains 14 residues. Per germline, CDR1 SGHRS and CDR2 YFSETQ. The CDR3 protein is CASILGSGRDEQFF. The CDR3 region has the DNA TGCGCCAGCATCTTGGGCTCCGGGAGGGATGAGCAGTTCTTC.

This clonotype is a singleton in its sample. The junction does not match germline at one end; this may be a read error. The chain is built from TRBV6-5 and TRBJ2-1, with D possibly being TRBD2 (6 bases). This CDR3 contains 16 residues. The germline V gene has CDR1 MNHEY and CDR2 SVGAGI. The CDR3, as DNA: TGTTCCAGCAGTTACTCGATTAGCGGAGGGGCCAATGAGCAGTTCTTC. Encoded protein: CSSSYSISGGANEQFF.

About this clonotype: A read error may account for a junction end that differs from germline. This chain uses TRBV11-2 with TRBJ2-2; TRBD2 aligns across 8 bases. CDR1 is SGHAT, CDR2 FQNNGV, per germline. The CDR3 is made up of 17 amino acids. The CDR3, as DNA: TGTGCCGGCAGCCCCACGGGGAGCGGGAGTGCCACCGGGAAGCTGTTTTTT. Its protein product is CAGSPTGSGSATGKLFF.

This clonotype appeared many times. DNA of the CDR3: TGCGCCAGCAGAATGAATGCCGGGAGGGCCGACGGGGAGCTGTTTTTT. It encodes CASRMNAGRADGELFF. The chain is built from TRBV5-1 and TRBJ2-2; 8 positions match TRBD2. The V segment lost 5 bases and the J segment 7 bases; nucleotides outside the gene matches: 13. The CDR3 extends over 16 amino acids. Germline CDR1 and CDR2: SGHRS and YFSETQ.

Worth noting for this clonotype: A clone one base away is much larger, so this may be a read error. The chain links TRBV10-3 to TRBJ2-2; D gene uncertain. Germline loops: CDR1 ENHRY, CDR2 SYGVKD. The CDR3 covers 14 residues. Trimming removed 7 bases from V and 1 base from J, with 10 bases in between. CDR3 amino acids: CAITKRGNTGELFF. CDR3 nucleotides: TGTGCCATCACTAAGCGTGGGAACACCGGGGAGCTGTTTTTT.

The chain uses TRBV6-1 and TRBJ1-3; D is unclear. The CDR3 runs 14 residues. Germline V gene lookup returns CDR1 MNHNS and CDR2 SASEGT. The V gene lost 4 bases and the J gene lost 8 bases, with 15 bases spanning the gap. In DNA, the CDR3 is TGTGCCAGCAGTGGCCTCACGCCTGGGGACACCATATATTTT. Residues: CASSGLTPGDTIYF.

With respect to this clonotype: A much more abundant neighbour one base away suggests this may be a read error. This chain uses TRBV30 with TRBJ2-5; possibly TRBD2 for D (5 bases). Looked up from germline, CDR1 is GTSNPN and CDR2 is SVGIG (reference sequence). CDR3 size: 14 residues. In nucleotides, the CDR3 is TGTGCCTGGAGTGTAACGGGCGGAGCGGAGATCCAGTACTTC. Protein: CAWSVTGGAEIQYF.

Remarks on this clonotype: One junction end does not reproduce the germline sequence, and a read error may be involved. The chain employs TRBV4-1 and TRBJ1-5; D not certain. Germline CDR1 is MGHRA and CDR2 is YSYEKL. The CDR3 is 15 residues long. The CDR3 nucleotides read TGCGCCAGCAGCCAAGAAAACATGGGCGGTCAGCCACAGCATTTT. It yields the protein CASSQENMGGQPQHF.

This clonotype was recorded only once. A read error may account for a junction end that differs from germline. The chain carries TRBV5-6 and TRBJ2-5; D is ambiguous. The length of the CDR3 is 14 residues. From germline, CDR1 is SGHDT and CDR2 YYEEEE. CDR3 amino acids: CASSLYAKKETQNF. The CDR3 region has the DNA TGTGCCAGCAGCTTGTACGCCAAAAAGGAGACCCAGAACTTC. Full variable domain (missing parts from reference TRBV5-6 and TRBJ2-5): DAGVTQSPTHLIKTRGQQVTLRCSPKSGHDTVSWYQQALGQGPQFIFQYYEEEERQRGNFPDRFSGHQFPNYSSELNVNALLLGDSALYLCASSLYAKKETQNFGPGTRLLVL.

The count of this clonotype is one. A junction boundary mismatches the germline segment, possibly from a read error. The chain recombines TRBV6-1 with TRBJ2-5; D is possibly TRBD1 (6 bases). CDR3 length: 14 amino acids. The germline gives CDR1 MNHNS, CDR2 SASEGT. This CDR3 is CVSSLATGPETQYF. In DNA, the CDR3 is TGTGTCAGCAGTTTAGCAACAGGGCCAGAGACCCAGTACTTC.

For the CDR3, the DNA is TGTGCCAGTATAGGGGGCCGTAGAACCGGGGAGCTGTTTTTT. Translation gives CASIGGRRTGELFF. V gene TRBV12-3 or TRBV12-4 combines with J gene TRBJ2-2; 7 bases line up with TRBD1. The CDR3 spans 14 residues. Germline trimming cut 9 bases from V and 5 bases from J; bases unmatched to any gene: 9.

Remarks on this clonotype: A much larger clone lies a single base off, so this may be a read error. The chain links TRBV7-9 to TRBJ1-3; D is unclear. The V gene's germline CDR1 is SEHNR and CDR2 FQNEAQ (reference sequence). The CDR3 extends over 11 amino acids. The CDR3 nucleotides are TGTGCCAACAGCTTAGGGAACACCATATATTTT. Its translation: CANSLGNTIYF.

With regard to this clonotype: This CDR3 is missing its conserved last phenylalanine or tryptophan, likely due to a read error. J is TRBJ2-2 and V is TRBV6-5; 14 nucleotides line up with TRBD2. The V and J ends lost 6 bases and 4 bases, in that order; junction bases with no gene match: 10. CDR1 and CDR2 from the germline V gene are MNHEY and SVGAGI. The CDR3 length is 18 residues. The CDR3 loop is CASRSTSGRAWRTGELFS. CDR3 DNA sequence: TGTGCCAGCAGATCGACTAGCGGGAGGGCCTGGCGCACCGGGGAGCTGTTTTCT.

This clonotype was recorded many times. J is TRBJ2-7 and V is TRBV28; possible D gene TRBD2, 6 bases. Trimming shortened V by 5 bases and J by 2 bases, and 19 bases separated the two germline ends. The CDR3 length is 16 residues. Germline V gene lookup returns CDR1 MDHEN and CDR2 SYDVKM. CDR3 region: CASSLSWGQRAYEQYF. CDR3 in DNA: TGTGCCAGCAGTCTATCTTGGGGCCAGCGGGCCTACGAGCAGTACTTC.

Note on this clonotype: A much larger clone lies a single base off, so this may be a read error. This chain links TRBV5-1 with TRBJ1-2; the D gene is possibly TRBD1 (6 bases). Per germline, CDR1 SGHRS and CDR2 YFSETQ. V was clipped by 4 bases and J by 8 bases, with 18 bases between them. The CDR3 loop spans 14 amino acids. The CDR3 DNA sequence: TGCGCCAGCAGCACAGAATACAGGGTCGGAGGCTACACCTTC. Translating it yields CASSTEYRVGGYTF.

This clonotype turned up a few times. This may come from a read error, since a much larger clone is one base off. The chain recombines TRBV5-1 with TRBJ1-1; D is unclear. Trimming shortened V by 0 bases and J by 0 bases, and 9 bases separated the two germline ends. Germline assignment: CDR1 SGHRS and CDR2 YFSETQ. The CDR3 runs 15 residues. The CDR3 sequence is CASSLATTMNTEAFF. The CDR3 DNA follows: TGCGCCAGCAGCTTGGCCACGACGATGAACACTGAAGCTTTCTTT.

Points on this clonotype: This clone may be a read error of a much larger clone one base away. This chain links TRBV28 with TRBJ1-5, with TRBD1 identical over 7 bases. Germline-derived CDR1 and CDR2 are MDHEN and SYDVKM. The CDR3 sequence is 14 residues long. V lost 7 bases to trimming and J lost 0 bases; unmatched junction nucleotides: 3. CDR3 DNA: TGTGCCAGCATTGGGGACAGTAGCAATCAGCCCCAGCATTTT. Protein product: CASIGDSSNQPQHF. Supplemented by reference TRBV28 and TRBJ1-5, the full variable domain reads DVKVTQSSRYLVKRTGEKVFLECVQDMDHENMFWYRQDPGLGLRLIYFSYDVKMKEKGDIPEGYSVSREKKERFSLILESASTNQTSMYLCASIGDSSNQPQHFGDGTRLSIL.

Comments on this clonotype: The junction and the germline gene differ at one end; a read error may be behind it. This chain uses TRBV10-2 with TRBJ2-5; 15 bases are a match to TRBD2. The CDR3 loop spans 17 amino acids. Looked up from germline, CDR1 is WSHSY and CDR2 is SAAADI. CDR3 nucleotide sequence: TGCGCCAACAGTGAGGGACTAGCGGGAGGAGCCCAAGAGACCCAGTACTTC. This translates into CANSEGLAGGAQETQYF.